One and the same sample provided the 30 T cell receptor beta chains below, sequenced in a study of blood T cell repertoires in COVID-19. TCRdb's copy holds only in-frame clones and misses some; the assay was immunoSEQ multiplex PCR. This table holds some 130,000 clones, more than 70% found once. Sequencing used peripheral blood. The origin of the receptors is a human donor in a cohort sampled during active COVID-19.

The gene calls are TRBV6-6 and TRBJ2-2, with a tentative D call TRBD2 (6 bases). Germline loops: CDR1 MNHNY, CDR2 SVGAGI (reference sequence). This CDR3 region has 15 residues. V gave up 2 bases and J gave up 2 bases, with 9 bases separating them. The CDR3 sequence is CASSYLGTNTGELFF. For the CDR3, the DNA is TGTGCCAGCAGTTACCTCGGGACTAACACCGGGGAGCTGTTTTTT.

The gene calls are TRBV7-2 and TRBJ1-4; D might be TRBD1 (6 bases). The CDR3 has 14 amino acids. V shed 5 bases and J shed 5 bases, with 12 bases lying between them. Germline CDR1 and CDR2: SGHTA and FQGNSA. CDR3 residues: CASSRGGPNEKLFF. CDR3 nucleotides: TGTGCCAGCAGCCGCGGGGGGCCGAATGAAAAACTGTTTTTT. The whole variable domain, remainder taken from reference TRBV7-2 and TRBJ1-4, is GAGVSQSPSNKVTEKGKDVELRCDPISGHTALYWYRQSLGQGLEFLIYFQGNSAPDKSGLPSDRFSAERTGGSVSTLTIQRTQQEDSAVYLCASSRGGPNEKLFFGSGTQLSVL.

The chain couples TRBV30 to TRBJ2-1; 7 bases match TRBD2. V lost 8 bases and J lost 5; bases outside the gene matches: 0. Per the germline V gene, CDR1 is GTSNPN and CDR2 is SVGIG (reference sequence). The CDR3 spans 10 residues. CDR3 residues: CAAGDNEQFF. Written as DNA, the CDR3 is TGTGCCGCGGGGGACAATGAGCAGTTCTTC.

This chain connects TRBV27 to TRBJ2-2, with unresolved D. CDR3 length: 17 amino acids. V shed 3 bases and J shed 3 bases, with 17 bases lying between them. Germline V lookup: CDR1 MNHEY, CDR2 SMNVEV (reference sequence). CDR3 region: CASSFGSVGFYTGELFF. The CDR3 DNA sequence: TGTGCCAGCAGTTTCGGTTCTGTGGGCTTTTACACCGGGGAGCTGTTTTTT.

This rearrangement joins TRBV6-5 to TRBJ2-7, with 9 bases identical to TRBD2. V was pared by 2 bases and J by 4 bases, with 3 bases of the junction left unmatched. The CDR3 is made up of 14 amino acids. The germline CDR1 and CDR2 sequences are MNHEY and SVGAGI. The CDR3 DNA reads as TGTGCCAGCAGTTACGTAGCGGGAGCGTACGAGCAGTACGTC. It specifies CASSYVAGAYEQYV.

This clone was detected a few times. The chain is built from TRBV19 and TRBJ2-6; weak D call: TRBD2 (5 bases). The germline gives CDR1 LNHDA, CDR2 SQIVND (reference sequence). V gave up 2 bases and J gave up 0 bases, with 8 bases separating them. The CDR3 length is 16 residues. The CDR3 reads CASSIPRGSGANVLTF. The CDR3 DNA reads as TGTGCCAGTAGTATACCCCGGGGCTCTGGGGCCAACGTCCTGACTTTC.

The V call is TRBV6-5, the J call TRBJ1-5; 8 nucleotides match TRBD1. Germline V gene sequence: CDR1 MNHEY, CDR2 SVGAGI. Trimming removed 5 bases from V and 7 bases from J; junction bases left unmatched: 7. The CDR3 consists of 14 residues. The CDR3 here is CASSTQGAGQPQHF. The CDR3 DNA reads as TGTGCCAGCAGTACCCAGGGGGCAGGACAGCCCCAGCATTTT.

This clone was counted once. This sequence joins TRBV7-2 and TRBJ2-2; TRBD2 might be the D (6 bases). The CDR3 runs to 17 residues. CDR1 and CDR2 from the germline V gene are SGHTA and FQGNSA. Trimming shortened V by 2 bases and J by 8 bases, and 21 bases separated the two germline ends. The CDR3 region has the DNA TGTGCCAGCAGCTTATCTAGGGGACTGCAGGGAGCAGGGGAGCTGTTTTTT. This codes for CASSLSRGLQGAGELFF.

The V and J genes are TRBV19 and TRBJ1-1; D perhaps matches TRBD1 (6 bases). The CDR3 covers 15 residues. Between the trimmed V and J ends, which lost 5 bases and 0 bases, there was a span of 13 bases. Germline-derived CDR1 and CDR2 are LNHDA and SQIVND (reference sequence). DNA for the CDR3: TGTGCCAGTAGTTTGACAGGAGTAATGAACACTGAAGCTTTCTTT. Amino acid sequence: CASSLTGVMNTEAFF.

This clone was observed a handful of times. The V gene is TRBV10-3, the J gene TRBJ2-7, with D possibly TRBD1 on 5 matching bases. Per germline, CDR1 ENHRY and CDR2 SYGVKD. This CDR3 is built from 16 residues. V lost 0 bases to trimming and J lost 2 bases, with 14 bases between them. The CDR3 sequence is CAISESSSKGAYEQYF. The CDR3 DNA reads TGTGCCATCAGTGAGTCGAGCAGTAAAGGGGCCTACGAGCAGTACTTC.

The CDR3 loop reads CASSPTGSSGNTIYF. The CDR3 DNA reads as TGTGCCAGCAGCCCGACAGGGAGCTCTGGAAACACCATATATTTT. The J gene is TRBJ1-3, the V gene TRBV5-5, with 7 bases aligning to TRBD1. The CDR3 is 15 amino acids. Germline-derived CDR1 and CDR2 are SGHKS and YYEKEE (reference sequence). V shed 4 bases, J shed 0 bases, and the junction held 4 bases outside the gene matches.

The gene calls are TRBV6-5 and TRBJ1-3, with TRBD1 identical over 8 bases. The CDR3 covers 15 residues. The germline CDR1 and CDR2 sequences are MNHEY and SVGAGI. V lost 5 bases to trimming and J lost 4 bases; unmatched junction nucleotides: 7. The CDR3 DNA is TGTGCCAGCAGTCCGGACAGGGTGGCAGGAAACACCATATATTTT. Protein sequence: CASSPDRVAGNTIYF.

This chain connects TRBV2 to TRBJ1-6; D is perhaps TRBD1 (5 bases). CDR3 size: 14 residues. With 2 bases removed from V and 9 bases from J, the gap between germline ends came to 11 bases. Germline V gene data show CDR1 as SNHLY and CDR2 as FYNNEI. DNA of the CDR3: TGTGCCAGCAGTGAAATCGACAGTTTTTCACCCCTCCACTTT. This translates into CASSEIDSFSPLHF.

This chain joins TRBV14 and TRBJ2-7; TRBD2 agrees at 9 bases. CDR3 length: 17 amino acids. Per germline, CDR1 SGHDN and CDR2 FVKESK. Trimming took 0 bases from V and 7 from J; bases not matched to a gene: 13. CDR3 bases: TGTGCCAGCAGCCAAGATAGGGGCGGGGGGGCTCCTGGTGAGCAGTACTTC. Its translation: CASSQDRGGGAPGEQYF.

V is TRBV5-4 and J is TRBJ1-4; 9 bases match TRBD1. V shed 4 bases and J 7 bases; nucleotides not matched to a gene: 5. The CDR3 is 14 amino acids. Germline assignment: CDR1 SGHNT and CDR2 YYREEE (reference sequence). The CDR3 bases are TGTGCCAGCAGCGAGGGACAGGGTGGTGAAAAACTGTTTTTT. This encodes CASSEGQGGEKLFF.

The chain combines TRBV27 with TRBJ2-1; 10 nucleotides agree with TRBD2. V shed 1 base and J 5 bases; nucleotides not matched to a gene: 8. The CDR3 is 17 amino acids. CDR1 and CDR2 from the germline V gene are MNHEY and SMNVEV (reference sequence). For the CDR3, the DNA is TGTGCCAGCAGTTTATGGACTAGCGGTATAACAGACAATGAGCAGTTCTTC. It is translated as CASSLWTSGITDNEQFF.

The J gene is TRBJ1-1, the V gene TRBV27; maybe TRBD1 (6 bases). The CDR3 is made up of 13 amino acids. The ends were cut back, 8 bases at V and 7 bases at J, with 17 bases in the middle. The germline V gene encodes CDR1 MNHEY and CDR2 SMNVEV (reference sequence). The DNA for the CDR3 is TGTGCCAGCTTCTTAAGGGGGGGCGGTGAAGCTTTCTTT. It specifies CASFLRGGGEAFF.

This clone was detected a few times. This sequence joins TRBV6-2 or TRBV6-3 and TRBJ1-5; 7 positions match TRBD1. V lost 5 bases and J lost 2; bases outside the gene matches: 6. Germline V gives CDR1 MNHEY, CDR2 SVGEGT. This CDR3 contains 15 residues. The CDR3 nucleotides read TGTGCCAGCAGTGGCGGACAGGTCCGCAATCAGCCCCAGCATTTT. Its translation is CASSGGQVRNQPQHF.

The chain has TRBV7-3 and TRBJ2-1; D unresolved. CDR1 is SGHTA and CDR2 is FQGTGA in the germline V gene. The CDR3 extends over 13 amino acids. Between the trimmed V and J ends, which lost 0 bases and 15 bases, there was a span of 15 bases. CDR3 nucleotide sequence: TGTGCCAGCAGCTTAACGACCCGGGTCCAACCGTTCTTC. This gives the protein CASSLTTRVQPFF.

Remarks on this clone: The junction and the germline gene differ at one end; a read error may be behind it. The chain carries TRBV6-5 and TRBJ1-2; no clear D. This CDR3 spans 13 amino acids. The germline V gene encodes CDR1 MNHEY and CDR2 SVGAGI. DNA of the CDR3: TGTGCCAGCAGCTACTTCGGCGGTGATAGCTACACCTTC. Translation: CASSYFGGDSYTF.

The chain recombines TRBV7-9 with TRBJ1-2; the match to TRBD1 covers 7 bases. The germline V gene encodes CDR1 SEHNR and CDR2 FQNEAQ (reference sequence). The CDR3 has 13 residues. With 2 bases clipped from V and 8 bases from J, the junction kept 5 bases outside the gene matches. The CDR3 protein is CASSLLQGEGYTF. In DNA form, the CDR3 reads TGTGCCAGCAGCTTACTGCAGGGGGAAGGCTACACCTTC. The variable domain in full, with the rest retrieved from reference TRBV7-9 and TRBJ1-2, is DTGVSQNPRHKITKRGQNVTFRCDPISEHNRLYWYRQTLGQGPEFLTYFQNEAQLEKSRLLSDRFSAERPKGSFSTLEIQRTEQGDSAMYLCASSLLQGEGYTFGSGTRLTVV.

In this sample, this clone turned up a few times. The CDR3 is CATSRDTITGELFF. The CDR3, as DNA: TGTGCCACCAGCAGAGATACAATCACCGGGGAGCTGTTTTTT. This chain links TRBV15 with TRBJ2-2; D is uncertain. CDR1 is LNHNV and CDR2 is YYDKDF in the germline V gene (reference sequence). V lost 0 bases, J lost 4 bases, and 6 bases lay in between. There are 14 residues in the CDR3.

Many counts were recorded for this clone. The V call is TRBV12-5, the J call TRBJ2-1; TRBD2 is a possible D gene (6 bases). The CDR3 has 12 residues. Looked up from germline, CDR1 is LGHNT and CDR2 is FRNRAP. Trimming pared 7 bases from V and 9 bases from J, leaving 13 bases between. The DNA for the CDR3 is TGTGCTAGTGCCACGGGACTGCTTGAGCAGTTCTTC. Amino acid sequence: CASATGLLEQFF. Full variable domain (remainder filled in from reference TRBV12-5 and TRBJ2-1): DARVTQTPRHKVTEMGQEVTMRCQPILGHNTVFWYRQTMMQGLELLAYFRNRAPLDDSGMPKDRFSAEMPDATLATLKIQPSEPRDSAVYFCASATGLLEQFFGPGTRLTVL.

The chain joins TRBV27 to TRBJ2-1, with 10 nucleotides matching TRBD2. The V segment lost 0 bases and the J segment 7 bases; nucleotides outside the gene matches: 6. Germline CDR1 MNHEY, CDR2 SMNVEV (reference sequence). This CDR3 spans 16 amino acids. The CDR3 DNA sequence: TGTGCCAGCAGTTTATCGGTAGCGGGAGGTGCGAATGAGCAGTTCTTC. Residues: CASSLSVAGGANEQFF.

The CDR3 sequence is CASSRTSGAYNEQFF. CDR3 DNA: TGTGCCAGCAGTCGTACTAGCGGGGCCTACAATGAGCAGTTCTTC. This chain connects TRBV11-2 to TRBJ2-1; TRBD2 matches 10 bases. With 6 bases clipped from V and 2 bases from J, the junction kept 4 bases outside the gene matches. The CDR3 is 15 residues long. Germline V gene sequence: CDR1 SGHAT, CDR2 FQNNGV.

The chain couples TRBV29-1 to TRBJ2-5; TRBD1 matches 8 bases. The CDR3 spans 15 residues. After removal of 4 bases from V and 5 bases from J, the junction contained 12 bases not matched to a gene. In germline, CDR1 is SQVTM, CDR2 ANQGSEA. CDR3 nucleotide sequence: TGCAGCGTTGCAACAACAGGGGGTATCTCGGAGACCCAGTACTTC. Protein product: CSVATTGGISETQYF. The full variable domain, its missing parts supplied by reference TRBV29-1 and TRBJ2-5, is SAVISQKPSRDICQRGTSLTIQCQVDSQVTMMFWYRQQPGQSLTLIATANQGSEATYESGFVIDKFPISRPNLTFSTLTVSNMSPEDSSIYLCSVATTGGISETQYFGPGTRLLVL.

The chain combines TRBV6-5 with TRBJ2-5, with 9 bases that match TRBD1. J was trimmed by 4 bases and V by 6 bases; bases with no gene match: 6. Germline V lookup: CDR1 MNHEY, CDR2 SVGAGI. There are 14 residues in the CDR3. CDR3 sequence reads: CASRQGQGRETQYF. The CDR3 coding sequence is TGTGCCAGCAGACAGGGACAGGGAAGAGAGACCCAGTACTTC.

CDR3 in amino acids: CASSSTGTGVREQYF. CDR3 bases: TGCGCCAGCAGCTCGACCGGGACAGGGGTACGCGAGCAGTACTTC. This chain connects TRBV5-1 to TRBJ2-7; TRBD1 matches at 10 bases. The trim removed 3 bases at V and 6 bases at J, leaving 9 bases unmatched. The CDR3 has 15 residues. Germline CDR1 is SGHRS and CDR2 is YFSETQ.

The chain joins TRBV6-1 to TRBJ1-5; TRBD1 matches 10 bases. Per germline, CDR1 MNHNS and CDR2 SASEGT. V lost 7 bases to trimming and J lost 7 bases; unmatched junction nucleotides: 10. CDR3 length: 15 amino acids. The CDR3: CASIPTGGSEQPQHF. DNA for the CDR3: TGTGCCAGCATCCCGACAGGGGGCTCTGAACAGCCCCAGCATTTT.

This clone was seen more than once but under ten times. The chain is built from TRBV4-3 and TRBJ2-1; D perhaps matches TRBD2 (6 bases). V was pared by 0 bases and J by 3 bases, with 21 bases between. This CDR3 has 19 residues. Germline V CDR1 and CDR2: LGHNA, YSLEER. The CDR3 DNA reads TGCGCCAGCAGCCAAGAGGGTGGCGCGAAAACGGGGGTCTACAATGAGCAGTTCTTC. Its protein product is CASSQEGGAKTGVYNEQFF.